This T cell receptor (beta chain) was profiled in a study of T cells in women clearing cervical HPV infection. Remarks on this clone: Its antigen is undetermined. The CDR3 end is not reached by the read, which stops 3 residues before it; the germline J gene fills it in.

The CDR3 runs to 16 residues. V lost 3 bases and J lost 6; bases outside the gene matches: 7. Germline V gene lookup returns CDR1 KGHSH and CDR2 LQKENI. Study results and caveats: Controls had more TRBV6-7 (about 0.16%) than cases (0.11%). Effector/memory and HPV-specific T cells were not isolated, and association timing is unknown. Each sample's T-cell count was unknown, possibly confounding richness.

TCRdb's copy holds only in-frame clones and misses some; the assay was immunoSEQ multiplex PCR. This sample's clone table lists fewer than 35,000 clones. The rearrangement uses TRBV18 and TRBJ2-3; 12 bases are a match to TRBD2. The receptor's source is a woman between 18 and 70 years old with a cervical HPV16 infection that either progressed to CIN3+ or cleared (not recorded which). The sequenced sample was blood buffy coat. The CDR3 reads CASSPSTSGRGDTQYF. Partial CDR3 DNA: TGTGCCAGCTCACCGTCGACTAGCGGGAGAGGGGATACG.